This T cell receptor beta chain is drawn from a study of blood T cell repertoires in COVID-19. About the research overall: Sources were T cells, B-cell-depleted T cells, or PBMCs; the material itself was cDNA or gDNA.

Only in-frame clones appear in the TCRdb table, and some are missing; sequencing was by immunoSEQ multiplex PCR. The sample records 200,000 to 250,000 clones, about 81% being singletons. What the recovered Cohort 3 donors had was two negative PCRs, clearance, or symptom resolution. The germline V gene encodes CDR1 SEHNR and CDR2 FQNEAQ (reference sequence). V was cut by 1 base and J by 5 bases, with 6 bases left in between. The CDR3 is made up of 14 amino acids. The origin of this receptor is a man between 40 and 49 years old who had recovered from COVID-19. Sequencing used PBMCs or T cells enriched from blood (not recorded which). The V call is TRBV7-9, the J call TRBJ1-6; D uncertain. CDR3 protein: CASSLVADNSPLHF. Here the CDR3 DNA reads TGTGCCAGCAGCTTAGTGGCAGATAATTCACCCCTCCACTTT.